The 27 T cell receptor gamma chains in this list originate from one sample, sequenced in a study of γδ T cells in repeated Plasmodium falciparum infection. TCRdb applied CATT to the multiplex PCR reads for clone calling. The sample lists some 14,000 gamma-chain clones; about 1.5% were seen once. Flow sorting of PBMC yielded separate Vgamma9/Vdelta2+ and Vdelta2-negative gammadelta T cell populations for bulk repertoire analysis. The sample taken for sequencing was gamma-delta T cells from blood. The origin of the receptors is a pool of human donors (malaria-infected and uninfected, not separated).

This clone occurred many times. The protein that TCRdb holds for this DNA derives from a much larger clone and differs from the translated DNA at residue 13, which likely indicates a read error; the protein shown here is translated from the DNA. The chain joins TRGV9 to TRGJP. From germline, CDR1 is GITISATS and CDR2 ISYDGTV (reference sequence). CDR3 length equals 15 residues. CDR3: CALWEQELGKKIRVF. The CDR3 nucleotides read TGTGCCTTGTGGGAACAAGAGTTGGGCAAAAAAATCAGGGTATTT.

This clone was detected ten times or more. This is likely an artifact of a read error, given a far larger clone one base away. Other DNA sequences in the same sample also yield this CDR3. This chain connects TRGV9 to TRGJP. CDR3 size: 16 residues. Looked up from germline, CDR1 is GITISATS and CDR2 is ISYDGTV (reference sequence). The CDR3 region is CALWETEELGKKIKVF. CDR3 sequence (DNA): TGTGCCTTGTGGGAAACGGAGGAGTTGGGCAAAAAGATCAAGGTATTT.

This clone has more than one count but fewer than ten. The protein recorded in TCRdb matches a much larger clone and deviates from this DNA's translation at residue 5, suggesting a read error; the protein here is obtained by translating the DNA. The chain combines TRGV4 with TRGJ1 or TRGJ2. The CDR3 spans 15 residues. Germline lookup yields CDR1 EGSTGY and CDR2 YDSYTSSV. CDR3 DNA: TGTGCCACCTGGTATGGGCCGTTTTATTATTATAAGAAACTCTTT. The encoded protein is CATWYGPFYYYKKLF.

In this sample, this clone turned up a few times. A read error likely explains why the TCRdb protein, taken from a much larger clone, differs from this DNA's translation at residue 6; the protein shown is translated from the DNA. The V call is TRGV4, the J call TRGJ1 or TRGJ2. The CDR3 sequence is 13 residues long. V was clipped by 5 bases and J by 3 bases; unmatched bases: 7. Germline loops: CDR1 EGSTGY, CDR2 YDSYTSSV. The CDR3 nucleotides read TGTGCCACCTGGGCCATAGGTTATTATAAGAAACTCTTT. It encodes CATWAIGYYKKLF.

This clone appeared many times. TCRdb records a much larger clone's protein for this DNA, with a difference at residue 5 that likely arises from a read error; the protein given is the translation of the DNA. This sequence joins TRGV9 and TRGJ1 or TRGJ2. TCRdb carries no J gene annotation; the J gene was assigned here by matching the DNA with germline. Germline V gene data show CDR1 as GITISATS and CDR2 as ISYDGTV (reference sequence). There are 15 residues in the CDR3. The ends lost 5 bases at V and 5 bases at J; junction bases unmatched: 15. The CDR3 DNA reads TGTGCCTTGTGGGGGGTAGGATTATTGGATTATAAGAAACTCTTT. Residues: CALWGVGLLDYKKLF.

This clone came up many times. This DNA's translation and the protein TCRdb lists, from a much larger clone, do not match at residue 7, likely due to a read error; the protein shown is translated from the DNA. The V gene is TRGV5, the J gene TRGJ1 or TRGJ2. CDR3 length: 11 residues. The V gene end was trimmed by 0 bases and the J gene end by 10 bases; junction bases not matched to a gene: 3. CDR1 and CDR2 from the germline V gene are VINAFY and YDVSNSKD. CDR3 sequence reads: CATWDRLKKLF. CDR3 DNA: TGTGCCACCTGGGACAGGCTCAAGAAACTCTTT.

In regard to this clone: TCRdb records a much larger clone's protein for this DNA, with a difference at residue 5 that likely arises from a read error; the protein given is the translation of the DNA. The chain combines TRGV2 with TRGJ1 or TRGJ2. There are 15 residues in the CDR3. With V trimmed by 5 bases and J by 0 bases, 10 bases remained unmatched. The germline V gene has CDR1 EGSNGY and CDR2 YDSYNSKV. The CDR3: CATWVGVLNYYKKLF. CDR3 coding DNA: TGTGCCACCTGGGTCGGTGTTCTGAATTATTATAAGAAACTCTTT.

The table lists this clone with a few counts. The protein TCRdb lists belongs to a much larger clone and differs from this DNA's translation at residue 9, which points to a read error; the protein shown is made from the DNA. This chain links TRGV9 with TRGJP. No J gene is reported in TCRdb; it was inferred here by comparing the DNA with germline. The CDR3 is made up of 16 amino acids. Germline V gene lookup returns CDR1 GITISATS and CDR2 ISYDGTV (reference sequence). The CDR3, as DNA: TGTGCCTTGTGGGCCCAAGGTGAGTTCGGCAAAAAAATCAAGGTATTT. It specifies CALWAQGEFGKKIKVF.

This clone was seen more than once but under ten times. TCRdb attributes to this sequence the protein of a much larger clone, which differs from the DNA translation at residue 13; a read error is likely, and the protein displayed is translated from the DNA. The rearrangement links TRGV9 to TRGJP. Since TCRdb gives no J gene, matching the DNA to germline was used here to assign it. The CDR3 runs 16 residues. Germline loops: CDR1 GITISATS, CDR2 ISYDGTV (reference sequence). The CDR3 here is CALWEDNELGKKVKVF. The CDR3 region has the DNA TGTGCCTTGTGGGAGGACAACGAGTTGGGCAAAAAAGTCAAGGTATTT.

This clone occurred many times. TCRdb assigns this DNA the protein of a much larger clone, which departs from its translation at residue 8; this likely reflects a read error, and the protein shown comes from translating the DNA. The chain joins TRGV9 to TRGJ1 or TRGJ2. The J gene was not available in TCRdb and was assigned here by matching the DNA to germline segments. The V segment lost 0 bases and the J segment 8 bases; nucleotides outside the gene matches: 7. The CDR3 runs 13 residues. Germline assignment: CDR1 GITISATS and CDR2 ISYDGTV (reference sequence). The CDR3 DNA reads as TGTGCCTTGTGGGAGGTGCATAATCATAAGAAACTCTTT. Protein product: CALWEVHNHKKLF.

This clone was detected ten times or more. The likely explanation is a read error, given a far larger clone one base away. Other nucleotide sequences in the sample specify the same CDR3. CDR3 loop: CATWDRQGNYYKKLF. As DNA, the CDR3 is TGCGCCACCTGGGACAGGCAGGGGAATTATTATAAGAAACTCTTT. The V call is TRGV3, the J call TRGJ1 or TRGJ2. The V gene's germline CDR1 is VTNTFY and CDR2 YDVSTARD (reference sequence). This CDR3 spans 15 amino acids.

This clone turned up a few times. This DNA's translation and the protein TCRdb lists, from a much larger clone, do not match at residue 3, likely due to a read error; the protein shown is translated from the DNA. The CDR3 nucleotides are TGTGCCTCCTGGGATGGTGGATATTATAAGAAACTCTTT. The encoded protein is CASWDGGYYKKLF. The rearrangement joins TRGV4 to TRGJ1 or TRGJ2. The CDR3 runs to 13 residues. Germline CDR1 and CDR2: EGSTGY and YDSYTSSV.

The sample holds many counts of this clone. This probably arose from a read error, given a far larger clone one base away. The same CDR3 arises from other DNA sequences in this sample as well. This sequence joins TRGV9 and TRGJ1 or TRGJ2. As TCRdb names no J gene, one was assigned here on the basis of a DNA match to germline. This CDR3 comprises 11 residues. Looked up from germline, CDR1 is GITISATS and CDR2 is ISYDGTV (reference sequence). The CDR3 coding sequence is TGTGCCTTATGGGAGACCCCGGGGAAACTCTTT. Amino acid sequence: CALWETPGKLF.

This clone was recorded a few times. TCRdb's protein, taken from a much larger clone, differs from this DNA's translation at residue 4, likely owing to a read error; the protein displayed comes from the DNA. V gene TRGV9 combines with J gene TRGJP. The V gene's germline CDR1 is GITISATS and CDR2 ISYDGTV (reference sequence). This CDR3 region has 17 residues. The CDR3 spells CALCEVKPELGKKIKVF. Written as DNA, the CDR3 is TGTGCCTTGTGTGAGGTGAAGCCAGAGTTGGGCAAAAAAATCAAGGTATTT.

This clone was recorded at least ten times. TCRdb's entry gives the protein of a much larger clone, which mismatches this DNA's translation at residue 3, likely from a read error; the protein reported here is translated from the DNA. V and J are TRGV4 and TRGJ1 or TRGJ2. Germline CDR1 is EGSTGY and CDR2 is YDSYTSSV. This CDR3 is 13 amino acids long. The chain's CDR3 is CAAWEKNYYKKLF. DNA for the CDR3: TGTGCCGCCTGGGAAAAGAATTATTATAAGAAACTCTTT.

At least ten counts were recorded for this clone. Only one base separates this from a far larger clonotype, so it likely reflects a read error. Other DNA variants within this sample encode the same CDR3. The chain employs TRGV9 and TRGJ1 or TRGJ2. TCRdb lists no J gene, so it was determined here by aligning the DNA to germline. Germline trimming cut 3 bases from V and 11 bases from J; bases unmatched to any gene: 7. There are 11 residues in the CDR3. Germline V gene lookup returns CDR1 GITISATS and CDR2 ISYDGTV (reference sequence). The CDR3 reads CALWELFQKLF. CDR3 sequence (DNA): TGTGCCTTGTGGGAGCTCTTCCAGAAACTCTTT.

This clone was seen a handful of times. This DNA's translation and the protein TCRdb lists, from a much larger clone, do not match at residue 7, likely due to a read error; the protein shown is translated from the DNA. The genes are TRGV8 and TRGJ1 or TRGJ2. V lost 0 bases, J lost 3 bases, and 14 bases stayed unmatched. The CDR3 spans 17 residues. Germline CDR1 reads VENAVY; CDR2 reads YDSYNSRV. CDR3 in DNA: TGTGCCACCTGGGATAGGATACGAGGGATCCTTTATTATAAGAAACTCTTT. Its translation: CATWDRIRGILYYKKLF.

On this clone: A single base is all that separates this from a far larger clone, so a read error is likely. It is unclear where the CDR3 begins or ends on the DNA, so no DNA is shown, and the CDR3 is as TCRdb lists it. No J gene was assigned, while the V gene was called as TRGV9. The CDR3 is made up of 29 amino acids, end residues included. The V gene's germline CDR1 is GITISATS and CDR2 ISYDGTV (reference sequence). CDR3 amino acids: CALWEVRSNSLAVEQHLLSQVSIGRIQHF.

This clone was observed many times. A read error likely explains why the TCRdb protein, taken from a much larger clone, differs from this DNA's translation at residue 13; the protein shown is translated from the DNA. The V gene is TRGV4, the J gene TRGJ1 or TRGJ2. The CDR3 covers 15 residues. CDR1 and CDR2 (germline): EGSTGY, YDSYTSSV. CDR3 in amino acids: CATWDGPGNYYKELF. As DNA, the CDR3 is TGTGCCACCTGGGATGGGCCGGGGAATTATTATAAGGAACTCTTT.

Notes on this clone: No DNA is shown, since the ends of the CDR3 on it are uncertain; the CDR3 is the one TCRdb lists. The J gene is uncalled and the V gene is TRGV9. From germline, CDR1 is GITISATS and CDR2 ISYDGTV (reference sequence). The CDR3 spans 23 residues, counting both ends. CDR3 loop: CALWEVQELGKRIKVVGPGTKLF.

In its sample, this clone was seen many times. A far larger clone lies a single base away; this is likely a read error. The sample contains more than one DNA sequence encoding this CDR3. The V call is TRGV3, the J call TRGJ1 or TRGJ2. Here the J gene was assigned by germline matching of the DNA, as TCRdb has none. Unmatched junction bases numbered 15, after V lost 0 bases and J lost 4 bases. Per germline, CDR1 VTNTFY and CDR2 YDVSTARD (reference sequence). This CDR3 is 17 amino acids long. The CDR3: CATWDRRGLLGYYKKLF. As DNA, the CDR3 is TGTGCCACCTGGGACAGGCGAGGACTGTTGGGATATTATAAGAAACTCTTT.

This clone has ten or more counts. A far larger clone is just one base off, so this is likely a read error. The sample contains more than one DNA sequence encoding this CDR3. V is TRGV4 and J is TRGJ1 or TRGJ2. The CDR3 consists of 13 residues. Germline lookup yields CDR1 EGSTGY and CDR2 YDSYTSSV. The CDR3 DNA is TGTGCCACCTGGGATTATTTAGGGAGGGAGAAGCTCTTT. It is translated as CATWDYLGREKLF.

Of note for this clone: A read error is likely here: a far larger clone is one base away. Other DNA sequences from this sample encode an identical CDR3 as well. CDR3 sequence reads: CALWFPYYYKKLF. The CDR3 coding sequence is TGTGCCTTGTGGTTCCCCTATTATTACAAGAAACTCTTT. The genes are TRGV9 and TRGJ1 or TRGJ2. The J gene was not available in TCRdb and was assigned here by matching the DNA to germline segments. Germline V lookup: CDR1 GITISATS, CDR2 ISYDGTV (reference sequence). This CDR3 region has 13 residues.

This clone occurred many times. TCRdb's protein, taken from a much larger clone, differs from this DNA's translation at residue 10, likely owing to a read error; the protein displayed comes from the DNA. This sequence joins TRGV9 and TRGJP. Here the J gene came from matching the DNA to germline, since TCRdb omits it. The length of the CDR3 is 15 residues. Germline V gene sequence: CDR1 GITISATS, CDR2 ISYDGTV (reference sequence). The CDR3 here is CALWERELGEKIKVF. CDR3 DNA sequence: TGTGCCTTGTGGGAACGAGAGTTGGGCGAAAAAATCAAGGTATTT.

This clone appeared a few times. The amino acid sequence in TCRdb belongs to a much larger clone and departs from this DNA's translation at residue 5, likely a sequencing read error; the sequence shown is translated from the DNA. This chain uses TRGV4 with TRGJ1 or TRGJ2. TCRdb leaves out the J gene; it was filled in here by matching the DNA to germline. From germline, CDR1 is EGSTGY and CDR2 YDSYTSSV. With 5 bases clipped from V and 4 bases from J, the junction kept 8 bases outside the gene matches. The CDR3 sequence is 13 residues long. Here the CDR3 DNA reads TGTGCCACCTGGGGTGGATCCTATTATAAGAAACTCTTT. This translates into CATWGGSYYKKLF.

This clone has a handful of counts. TCRdb lists the protein of a much larger clone for this DNA, which differs at residue 12, so this is likely a read error; the protein given here is translated from the DNA itself. The V and J genes are TRGV9 and TRGJ1 or TRGJ2. TCRdb records no J gene; here it was assigned by comparing the DNA to germline. Germline V lookup: CDR1 GITISATS, CDR2 ISYDGTV (reference sequence). The length of the CDR3 is 15 residues. CDR3 DNA sequence: TGTGCCTTGTGGGAGGTGTTCCCTGCTTATTATGAGAAACTCTTT. It codes for CALWEVFPAYYEKLF.

This clone appeared many times. The protein in TCRdb stems from a much larger clone and differs at residue 3 from this DNA's translation, likely a read error; here the protein is translated from the DNA. V and J are TRGV9 and TRGJP2. Germline CDR1 GITISATS, CDR2 ISYDGTV (reference sequence). The CDR3 has 15 amino acids. This CDR3 is CASWEPVGSDWIKTF. CDR3 nucleotides: TGTGCCTCGTGGGAGCCGGTCGGTAGTGATTGGATCAAGACGTTT.